Presented here are 30 T cell receptor beta chains from one specimen sequenced in a study of blood T cells in healthy people across ages. With a J-beta primer mix and a sample-barcoded 5' primer, a second PCR ran about 7 to 12 cycles. MiXCR, applied by TCRdb to the 5' RACE reads, yields one record per CDR3 protein. The table includes hundreds of thousands of distinct CDR3 sequences, roughly 43% detected once. Sequencing input: blood. The receptor set was obtained from an elderly man in good health.

Concerning this clonotype itself: Just one base apart from a much larger clone, this may be a read error. For the CDR3, the DNA is TGTGCCAGCGGCCGACCCGTCCCCTACGAGCAGTACTTC. Translated: CASGRPVPYEQYF. The chain is built from TRBV3-1 and TRBJ2-4; no definite D call. The end of the DNA fits TRBJ2-7 better, so the J call may be wrong. Germline values: CDR1 LGHDT, CDR2 YNNKEL (reference sequence). CDR3 length: 13 amino acids.

The chain carries TRBV12-3 or TRBV12-4 and TRBJ1-5; 7 nucleotides match TRBD1. The CDR3 spans 18 residues. V lost 1 base and J lost 7; bases outside the gene matches: 16. CDR3 in DNA: TGTGCCAGCAGTTTAGGGTTAAGGGGGCAGTACTTCATACAGCCCCAGCATTTT. Residues: CASSLGLRGQYFIQPQHF.

The rearrangement joins TRBV13 to TRBJ2-7, with unresolved D. Germline assignment: CDR1 PRHDT and CDR2 FYEKMQ (reference sequence). The CDR3 contains 12 residues. V dropped 8 bases and J dropped 6 bases, with 14 bases sitting between them. CDR3 region: CASGLRLGEQYF. CDR3 in DNA: TGTGCCAGCGGGCTGCGGTTAGGCGAGCAGTACTTC.

In this sample, this clonotype turned up many times. The V and J genes are TRBV6-5 and TRBJ2-1; D unclear. Germline V gene sequence: CDR1 MNHEY, CDR2 SVGAGI. Trimming cost V 7 bases and J 4 bases, with 17 bases left between them. This CDR3 has 15 residues. The CDR3 protein is CASTPSAAVYNEQFF. CDR3 nucleotide sequence: TGTGCCAGCACCCCGTCGGCGGCGGTTTACAATGAGCAGTTCTTC.

The sample holds many counts of this clonotype. This rearrangement joins TRBV7-3 to TRBJ2-3, with no clear D. The V and J ends lost 4 bases and 5 bases respectively, with 7 bases between them. In germline, CDR1 is SGHTA, CDR2 FQGTGA. This CDR3 comprises 12 residues. The CDR3 loop is CASSSLGDTQYF. DNA for the CDR3: TGTGCCAGCAGCTCTCTGGGAGATACGCAGTATTTT.

This clonotype was seen more than once but under ten times. V usage is TRBV4-2 and J usage is TRBJ2-1; 9 nucleotides match TRBD2. With V trimmed by 2 bases and J by 0 bases, 5 bases remained unmatched. The CDR3 is 17 residues long. Germline CDR1 reads LGHNA; CDR2 reads YNFKEQ. The CDR3 region has the DNA TGTGCCAGCAGCCAAACCGGACTAGCGAGCTCCTACAATGAGCAGTTCTTC. This gives the protein CASSQTGLASSYNEQFF.

In this sample, this clonotype turned up a few times. This rearrangement joins TRBV7-2 to TRBJ2-7, with D hard to call. The V end was cut by 1 base, the J end by 0 bases, with 7 bases between. Looked up from germline, CDR1 is SGHTA and CDR2 is FQGNSA. This CDR3 region has 14 residues. Here the CDR3 DNA reads TGTGCCAGCAGCTTAGTCGAAAGCTCCTACGAGCAGTACTTC. Encoded protein: CASSLVESSYEQYF.

There are a few counts of this clonotype. This chain uses TRBV2 with TRBJ1-6; D uncertain. Trimming left V 7 bases short and J 7 bases short, with 17 bases between. In germline, CDR1 is SNHLY, CDR2 FYNNEI. The CDR3 length is 15 residues. CDR3: CASTYGISDNSPLHF. Written as DNA, the CDR3 is TGTGCCAGCACATACGGGATTAGCGACAATTCACCCCTCCACTTT.

The J gene is TRBJ1-1, the V gene TRBV6-1; D remains ambiguous. The length of the CDR3 is 16 residues. Trimming took 6 bases from V and 1 from J, leaving 18 bases between them. Germline assignment: CDR1 MNHNS and CDR2 SASEGT. In nucleotides, the CDR3 is TGTGCCAGCAGGGGCCCAAGGGCGGCCTGGAACACTGAAGCTTTCTTT. Its protein product is CASRGPRAAWNTEAFF.

J is TRBJ1-1 and V is TRBV28; D perhaps matches TRBD1 (6 bases). Trimming pared 3 bases from V and 1 base from J, leaving 12 bases between. The germline gives CDR1 MDHEN, CDR2 SYDVKM. The CDR3 consists of 15 residues. The CDR3 nucleotides are TGTGCCAGCAGTTTGTTCCTGACAGGGAACACTGAAGCTTTCTTT. It codes for CASSLFLTGNTEAFF.

This clonotype was observed a single time. This chain links TRBV20-1 with TRBJ2-7; the D call may be TRBD1 or TRBD2 (5 bases each). Germline CDR1 reads DFQATT; CDR2 reads SNEGSKA (reference sequence). The CDR3 length is 15 residues. V lost 3 bases, J lost 3 bases, and 18 bases lay in between. The CDR3 spells CSASLGNGGNYEQYF. CDR3 bases: TGCAGTGCTAGTTTAGGGAATGGGGGTAACTACGAGCAGTACTTC.

This clonotype occurred a few times. J is TRBJ2-7 and V is TRBV14, with 10 bases identical to TRBD2. The V and J ends lost 1 base and 5 bases, in that order; junction bases with no gene match: 5. CDR3 length equals 15 residues. CDR1 SGHDN and CDR2 FVKESK come from the germline V gene. CDR3 in amino acids: CASSQARAGGHEQYF. As DNA, the CDR3 is TGTGCCAGCAGCCAAGCCCGAGCGGGAGGGCACGAGCAGTACTTC. Full variable domain (remainder filled in from reference TRBV14 and TRBJ2-7): EAGVTQFPSHSVIEKGQTVTLRCDPISGHDNLYWYRRVMGKEIKFLLHFVKESKQDESGMPNNRFLAERTGGTYSTLKVQPAELEDSGVYFCASSQARAGGHEQYFGPGTRLTVT.

A few counts support this clonotype. The gene calls are TRBV20-1 and TRBJ1-1, with D tentatively TRBD1 (6 bases). Germline CDR1 is DFQATT and CDR2 is SNEGSKA (reference sequence). Trimming took off 0 bases at V and 1 base at J, with 12 bases between the two ends. This CDR3 comprises 15 residues. CDR3 residues: CSAREPGAGNTEAFF. For the CDR3, the DNA is TGCAGTGCTAGAGAGCCGGGGGCTGGGAACACTGAAGCTTTCTTT.

This clonotype has more than one count but fewer than ten. This CDR3 is CASSATSGASSYNEQFF. For the CDR3, the DNA is TGTGCCAGCAGTGCGACTAGCGGGGCAAGCTCCTACAATGAGCAGTTCTTC. The chain carries TRBV6-1 and TRBJ2-1; 11 nucleotides line up with TRBD2. The CDR3 has 17 amino acids. The ends lost 4 bases at V and 0 bases at J; junction bases unmatched: 5. The germline V gene has CDR1 MNHNS and CDR2 SASEGT.

The chain employs TRBV15 and TRBJ2-7; D remains ambiguous. The DNA end is more similar to TRBJ2-5, so the J call may be wrong. The CDR3 extends over 15 amino acids. Looked up from germline, CDR1 is LNHNV and CDR2 is YYDKDF (reference sequence). The CDR3 DNA follows: TGTGCCACCAGCAGAGACGCTAGGACCTCAGAGACCCAGTACTTC. Amino acids: CATSRDARTSETQYF.

About this clonotype: One end of the junction varies from germline; a read error may be responsible. CDR3 in DNA: TGTGCCAGCACCTTACCGCCTCGAGCGAAATCAGATACGCAGTATTTT. This sequence encodes CASTLPPRAKSDTQYF. The chain has TRBV7-3 and TRBJ2-3; D is ambiguous. The CDR3 contains 16 residues. CDR1 and CDR2 from the germline V gene are SGHTA and FQGTGA.

This clonotype was recorded a few times. The chain has TRBV7-2 and TRBJ2-7, with 7 bases aligning to TRBD2. The CDR3 contains 13 residues. Germline V gives CDR1 SGHTA, CDR2 FQGNSA. J lost 0 bases, V lost 8 bases, and 4 bases had no gene match. CDR3 bases: TGTGCCAGCCGGCGGGGGACCTCCTACGAGCAGTACTTC. It codes for CASRRGTSYEQYF.

V is TRBV20-1 and J is TRBJ2-1; TRBD2 matches 12 bases. This CDR3 has 14 amino acids. Germline trimming cut 6 bases from V and 7 bases from J; bases unmatched to any gene: 7. In germline, CDR1 is DFQATT, CDR2 SNEGSKA (reference sequence). CDR3 residues: CSAPLAGGKNEQFF. CDR3 DNA: TGCAGTGCCCCACTAGCGGGGGGAAAAAATGAGCAGTTCTTC.

The rearrangement joins TRBV20-1 to TRBJ1-2, with TRBD1 matching over 10 bases. Per the germline V gene, CDR1 is DFQATT and CDR2 is SNEGSKA (reference sequence). V gave up 0 bases and J gave up 1 base; unmatched junction bases: 5. The CDR3 is made up of 16 amino acids. The CDR3 DNA sequence: TGCAGTGCTAGAGATGGAGACAGGGGGCGTAACTATGGCTACACCTTC. Amino acid sequence: CSARDGDRGRNYGYTF.

This clonotype was seen at least ten times. This chain uses TRBV6-5 with TRBJ1-2; 10 nucleotides agree with TRBD1. In germline, CDR1 is MNHEY, CDR2 SVGAGI. The V and J ends lost 5 bases and 6 bases, in that order; junction bases with no gene match: 3. The CDR3 contains 13 residues. The CDR3 nucleotides read TGTGCCAGCAGTACCGGACAGGGGGATGGCTACACCTTC. Its protein product is CASSTGQGDGYTF.

V gene TRBV20-1 combines with J gene TRBJ2-7; D not certain. Germline lookup yields CDR1 DFQATT and CDR2 SNEGSKA (reference sequence). The CDR3 has 11 amino acids. The V end lost 5 bases, the J end lost 8 bases, and 13 bases lay between the germline ends. The CDR3 nucleotides read TGCAGTGCTCCTCGAGGAGACCAGCAGTACTTC. This encodes CSAPRGDQQYF.

This chain uses TRBV6-2 or TRBV6-3 with TRBJ2-1, with a possible D match to TRBD2 (6 bases). The CDR3 is 18 amino acids. The germline V and J ends were trimmed by 3 bases and 1 base, with 19 bases remaining between them. From germline, CDR1 is MNHEY and CDR2 SVGEGT. CDR3 residues: CASSYLRAAGGSYNEQFF. In nucleotides, the CDR3 is TGTGCCAGCAGTTATTTGAGGGCGGCCGGGGGATCCTACAATGAGCAGTTCTTC.

This rearrangement joins TRBV7-9 to TRBJ2-3, with 11 bases matching TRBD2. Germline V lookup: CDR1 SEHNR, CDR2 FQNEAQ (reference sequence). CDR3 length: 15 amino acids. After removal of 4 bases from V and 3 bases from J, the junction contained 3 bases not matched to a gene. The CDR3 nucleotides read TGTGCCAGCAGCTCGGGACTAGCGGAGACAGATACGCAGTATTTT. Protein: CASSSGLAETDTQYF.

This chain joins TRBV7-9 and TRBJ1-1; TRBD1 might be the D (6 bases). The CDR3 is 14 amino acids. The V end was cut by 7 bases, the J end by 3 bases, with 15 bases between. Germline V gene lookup returns CDR1 SEHNR and CDR2 FQNEAQ (reference sequence). The CDR3 DNA reads as TGTGCCAGCATCAGGCCCGGACAGCACACTGAAGCTTTCTTT. It codes for CASIRPGQHTEAFF.

This clonotype has more than one count but fewer than ten. The chain couples TRBV4-2 to TRBJ2-3, with 14 bases matching TRBD2. Germline assignment: CDR1 LGHNA and CDR2 YNFKEQ. The CDR3 extends over 18 amino acids. V was clipped by 0 bases and J by 5 bases; unmatched bases: 7. CDR3 loop: CASSQDWTSGGMQDTQYF. For the CDR3, the DNA is TGTGCCAGCAGCCAAGACTGGACTAGCGGGGGGATGCAAGATACGCAGTATTTT.

In the case of this clonotype: The junction differs from germline at one of its ends, possibly a read error. This rearrangement joins TRBV7-7 to TRBJ2-5; TRBD2 aligns across 7 bases. Per germline, CDR1 SSHAT and CDR2 FNYEAQ (reference sequence). The CDR3 is 13 amino acids. The CDR3 bases are TGTGCTAGCAGCTTTGGACTAGGAGAGACCCAGTACTTC. It encodes CASSFGLGETQYF. Using reference TRBV7-7 and TRBJ2-5 for the parts outside the CDR3, the full variable domain is GAGVSQSPRYKVTKRGQDVTLRCDPISSHATLYWYQQALGQGPEFLTYFNYEAQPDKSGLPSDRFSAERPEGSISTLTIQRTEQRDSAMYRCASSFGLGETQYFGPGTRLLVL.

The chain recombines TRBV18 with TRBJ1-2; 8 nucleotides align to TRBD1. The trim removed 3 bases at V and 0 bases at J, leaving 3 bases unmatched. CDR1 and CDR2 (germline): KGHSH, LQKENI. The CDR3 loop spans 15 amino acids. CDR3 residues: CASSPQTGANYGYTF. Written as DNA, the CDR3 is TGTGCCAGCTCACCGCAGACAGGGGCTAACTATGGCTACACCTTC.

In its sample, this clonotype was seen once. J is TRBJ2-3 and V is TRBV6-5; D gene ambiguous. Trimming removed 2 bases from V and 4 bases from J, with 7 bases in between. CDR1 MNHEY and CDR2 SVGAGI come from the germline V gene. CDR3 size: 13 residues. The CDR3 reads CASSYTAADTQYF. The CDR3 DNA sequence: TGTGCCAGCAGTTACACCGCAGCAGATACGCAGTATTTT.

For the CDR3, the DNA is TGCAGTGCGGACGGGACAGTGAACGCAGATACGCAGTATTTT. This translates into CSADGTVNADTQYF. This chain uses TRBV20-1 with TRBJ2-3, with 7 bases that match TRBD1. This CDR3 has 14 amino acids. Germline CDR1 reads DFQATT; CDR2 reads SNEGSKA (reference sequence). With V trimmed by 6 bases and J by 4 bases, 10 bases remained unmatched.

In this sample, this clonotype turned up many times. The rearrangement links TRBV6-5 to TRBJ2-7; TRBD1 matches 8 bases. This CDR3 comprises 12 residues. Germline V gives CDR1 MNHEY, CDR2 SVGAGI. Germline trimming cut 6 bases from V and 4 bases from J; bases unmatched to any gene: 2. CDR3 sequence: CASRQGAYEQYF. DNA of the CDR3: TGTGCCAGCAGGCAGGGGGCTTACGAGCAGTACTTC.